This TCR beta chain appears in the sequencing data of a study of T cells expressing NK-cell markers. For the study at large: Seven of eight sequenced donors tested HCMV-seropositive; one tested seronegative. Study-level findings and limits: Of the CD8+ T cells in 5 to 7 donors, roughly 1.0-7.0% belonged to dominant NKG2C+ clonotypes.

For this clonotype: Its antigen is unknown.

In generating TCR beta cDNA, 5'RACE template switching with UMIs was used. From its re-call of the 5' RACE reads, TCRdb lists each CDR3 protein once, without DNA. This table holds some 460,000 distinct CDR3 sequences. The germline V gene encodes CDR1 WNHNN and CDR2 SYGVQD (reference sequence). The CDR3 contains 17 residues. Sequencing was carried out using blood T cells: a sorted CD56 or NKG2C T cell subset, CD4+ or CD8+ T cells, or bulk PBMC T cells (not recorded which). This clonotype was sampled from a woman aged 50 to 65 in good health. The V and J genes are TRBV10-1 and TRBJ2-3; TCRdb's D call, TRBD1, is unchecked because there is no DNA. This chain's CDR3 is CASSETLAGPSTDTQYF.